These 21 T cell receptor beta chains came from one sample sequenced in a study of cytomegalovirus exposure and HLA in healthy donors. The PCR made use of 60 Vbeta and 13 Jbeta primers. Using immunoSEQ multiplex PCR, the repertoire was profiled, and TCRdb retains in-frame clones only, with some absent. The sample contains approximately 150,000 clones, approximately 84% of which appear only once. Sample: PBMCs. The receptors come from a girl between 10 and 17 years old in good health and CMV-seropositive.

The V call is TRBV6-5, the J call TRBJ1-4; 7 bases line up with TRBD1. Germline V lookup: CDR1 MNHEY, CDR2 SVGAGI. There are 14 residues in the CDR3. J lost 7 bases, V lost 0 bases, and 2 bases had no gene match. The CDR3 reads CASSYSGGGEKLFF. CDR3 coding DNA: TGTGCCAGCAGTTACTCAGGGGGCGGTGAAAAACTGTTTTTT.

The CDR3 DNA reads TGTGCCAGCAGCTTAACTGCTAGCGGGGGATACAATGAGCAGTTCTTC. It yields the protein CASSLTASGGYNEQFF. V gene TRBV7-3 combines with J gene TRBJ2-1; 10 bases map to TRBD2. The CDR3 is 16 amino acids. The germline gives CDR1 SGHTA, CDR2 FQGTGA. Trimming took 0 bases from V and 4 from J; bases not matched to a gene: 3.

This sequence joins TRBV5-6 and TRBJ1-1; D uncertain. Per germline, CDR1 SGHDT and CDR2 YYEEEE. Between the trimmed V and J ends, which lost 1 base and 4 bases, there was a span of 11 bases. CDR3 length: 14 residues. Here the CDR3 DNA reads TGTGCCAGCAGCTTGTTTACCCCGGGCACTGAAGCTTTCTTT. It is translated as CASSLFTPGTEAFF.

The chain couples TRBV9 to TRBJ1-5, with no clear D. The germline CDR1 and CDR2 sequences are SGDLS and YYNGEE. The CDR3 runs to 11 residues. The V and J ends lost 4 bases and 6 bases respectively, with 5 bases between them. CDR3 DNA: TGTGCCAGCAGCCCGAGTCAGCCCCAGCATTTT. Amino acids: CASSPSQPQHF.

The chain has TRBV27 and TRBJ2-5; a weak D match, TRBD1 (5 bases). The assigned J gene may be wrong: the sequence end matches TRBJ2-7 better. The germline CDR1 and CDR2 sequences are MNHEY and SMNVEV (reference sequence). CDR3 length equals 12 residues. The CDR3 nucleotides read TGTGCCAGCAGCCGCCAGGGAAGCGAGCAGTACTTC. Its translation is CASSRQGSEQYF.

The genes are TRBV6-1 and TRBJ1-1; D unclear. Germline-derived CDR1 and CDR2 are MNHNS and SASEGT. The germline V and J ends were trimmed by 5 bases and 2 bases, with 9 bases remaining between them. The CDR3 spans 13 residues. CDR3 sequence (DNA): TGTGCCAGCAGTTCCCAGTTAAACACTGAAGCTTTCTTT. Its translation is CASSSQLNTEAFF.

The chain recombines TRBV7-6 with TRBJ1-1, with 10 bases lining up with TRBD1. CDR1 SGHVS and CDR2 FNYEAQ come from the germline V gene. The CDR3 totals 16 residues. The ends lost 5 bases at V and 8 bases at J; junction bases unmatched: 14. In DNA, the CDR3 is TGTGCCAGCAGCCTAGTGGGACAGGGGCTCCGAGGGGAAGCTTTCTTT. Protein product: CASSLVGQGLRGEAFF.

V and J are TRBV18 and TRBJ2-5; unclear D gene. Trimming took off 2 bases at V and 2 bases at J, with 6 bases between the two ends. Germline CDR1 reads KGHSH; CDR2 reads LQKENI. CDR3 size: 13 residues. CDR3 loop: CASSPGRQETQYF. CDR3 nucleotides: TGTGCCAGCTCACCAGGCAGACAAGAGACCCAGTACTTC.

V gene TRBV7-6 combines with J gene TRBJ2-3, with D unclear. Germline-derived CDR1 and CDR2 are SGHVS and FNYEAQ. V dropped 2 bases and J dropped 5 bases, with 11 bases sitting between them. The CDR3 extends over 14 amino acids. The CDR3 coding sequence is TGTGCCAGCAGCTTAACCCCCGGAGAAGATACGCAGTATTTT. Protein sequence: CASSLTPGEDTQYF.

This chain connects TRBV29-1 to TRBJ1-4; possible D gene TRBD1, 5 bases. Germline CDR1 SQVTM, CDR2 ANQGSEA. The V end was cut by 5 bases, the J end by 6 bases, with 10 bases between. The CDR3 is made up of 12 amino acids. DNA for the CDR3: TGCAGCGTTACCAGGGATGATGAAAAACTGTTTTTT. Translation: CSVTRDDEKLFF. Full variable domain (remainder filled in from reference TRBV29-1 and TRBJ1-4): SAVISQKPSRDICQRGTSLTIQCQVDSQVTMMFWYRQQPGQSLTLIATANQGSEATYESGFVIDKFPISRPNLTFSTLTVSNMSPEDSSIYLCSVTRDDEKLFFGSGTQLSVL.

This chain's CDR3 is CASSLDLQGLGGYTF. In DNA form, the CDR3 reads TGTGCCAGCAGCTTAGATCTCCAGGGGTTGGGTGGCTACACCTTC. V and J are TRBV11-2 and TRBJ1-2; perhaps TRBD1 as D (6 bases). V was clipped by 0 bases and J by 7 bases, with 15 bases between them. This CDR3 contains 15 residues. Per germline, CDR1 SGHAT and CDR2 FQNNGV.

The J gene is TRBJ1-4, the V gene TRBV4-1, with a tentative D call TRBD1 (5 bases). Germline-derived CDR1 and CDR2 are MGHRA and YSYEKL. V was trimmed by 8 bases and J by 2 bases, leaving 15 bases between them. This CDR3 is 15 amino acids long. CDR3 DNA sequence: TGCGCCAGCCACCTAACCCCAGGGACTAATGAAAAACTGTTTTTT. Residues: CASHLTPGTNEKLFF.

The chain carries TRBV19 and TRBJ1-3, with 7 bases fitting TRBD1. The V segment lost 4 bases and the J segment 2 bases; nucleotides outside the gene matches: 2. The CDR3 has 14 residues. Germline assignment: CDR1 LNHDA and CDR2 SQIVND (reference sequence). CDR3 loop: CASSTTGTGNTIYF. CDR3 sequence (DNA): TGTGCCAGTAGTACGACAGGGACTGGAAACACCATATATTTT.

The chain joins TRBV30 to TRBJ1-5; 7 nucleotides align to TRBD1. This CDR3 contains 14 residues. Germline V gene sequence: CDR1 GTSNPN, CDR2 SVGIG (reference sequence). With 0 bases clipped from V and 6 bases from J, the junction kept 5 bases outside the gene matches. The CDR3 nucleotides are TGTGCCTGGAGTGTATATGCAGGGGGTCAGCCCCAGCATTTT. Residues: CAWSVYAGGQPQHF.

J is TRBJ2-7 and V is TRBV6-5, with D hard to call. The CDR3 contains 14 residues. Germline V gene lookup returns CDR1 MNHEY and CDR2 SVGAGI. The V and J ends lost 5 bases and 3 bases respectively, with 14 bases between them. The CDR3 sequence is CASSLDTDGYEQYF. In DNA, the CDR3 is TGTGCCAGCAGTCTCGACACGGATGGCTACGAGCAGTACTTC.

This chain joins TRBV19 and TRBJ2-2; 7 bases agree with TRBD2. The CDR3 loop spans 18 amino acids. Germline lookup yields CDR1 LNHDA and CDR2 SQIVND (reference sequence). The V and J ends lost 10 bases and 0 bases, in that order; junction bases with no gene match: 17. The chain's CDR3 is CAKTRTIKREANTGELFF. In DNA, the CDR3 is TGTGCCAAAACTCGAACAATAAAGCGGGAAGCGAACACCGGGGAGCTGTTTTTT. Based on the CDR3 plus reference TRBV19 and TRBJ2-2, the full variable domain is DGGITQSPKYLFRKEGQNVTLSCEQNLNHDAMYWYRQDPGQGLRLIYYSQIVNDFQKGDIAEGYSVSREKKESFPLTVTSAQKNPTAFYLCAKTRTIKREANTGELFFGEGSRLTVL.

The chain has TRBV5-4 and TRBJ2-7, with D possibly matching TRBD1 (7 bases). V lost 4 bases and J lost 2, with 16 bases in between. The CDR3 length is 15 residues. CDR1 and CDR2 (germline): SGHNT, YYREEE (reference sequence). The CDR3 nucleotides read TGTGCCAGCAGCGAGGGGGCGGGGCCACCCTACGAGCAGTACTTC. It specifies CASSEGAGPPYEQYF.

This chain uses TRBV5-4 with TRBJ2-1; D is perhaps TRBD1 (6 bases). Germline assignment: CDR1 SGHNT and CDR2 YYREEE (reference sequence). Trimming pared 4 bases from V and 0 bases from J, leaving 8 bases between. CDR3 size: 14 residues. The CDR3 region is CASSLRGSYNEQFF. The CDR3 nucleotides read TGTGCCAGCAGCCTCAGGGGCTCCTACAATGAGCAGTTCTTC.

The chain recombines TRBV30 with TRBJ1-1; D uncertain. The CDR3 is made up of 15 amino acids. Germline V gene sequence: CDR1 GTSNPN, CDR2 SVGIG (reference sequence). V lost 4 bases to trimming and J lost 1 base, with 16 bases between them. CDR3 region: CAWKVAEKKNTEAFF. CDR3 nucleotide sequence: TGTGCCTGGAAGGTGGCGGAAAAGAAGAACACTGAAGCTTTCTTT.

The chain combines TRBV27 with TRBJ1-4; a weak D match, TRBD1 (5 bases). V lost 4 bases, J lost 11 bases, and 14 bases lay in between. Per germline, CDR1 MNHEY and CDR2 SMNVEV (reference sequence). CDR3 length equals 13 residues. The CDR3 DNA reads as TGTGCCAGCAGTTGGGGCCCTCGTGGGAAACTGTTTTTT. Protein sequence: CASSWGPRGKLFF.

This clone was seen just once. This chain links TRBV19 with TRBJ2-2, with D possibly matching TRBD2 (5 bases). The CDR3 is 14 amino acids. Trimming took off 8 bases at V and 5 bases at J, with 15 bases between the two ends. Germline CDR1 and CDR2: LNHDA and SQIVND (reference sequence). The CDR3 DNA reads as TGTGCCAGTGGGGATCGGGGATATACCGGGGAGCTGTTTTTT. Translating it yields CASGDRGYTGELFF.